These T cell receptor beta chains were read from a single sample in a study of blood T cells in healthy people across ages. TCRdb re-called the 5' RACE reads with MiXCR, one entry per CDR3 protein. The sample shows under 1,000,000 distinct CDR3 sequences, around 36% of them seen only once. Source material: blood. Receptors were obtained from a young man in good health. Each CDR3 is given with its conserved first and last residue. D genes are given only for firm matches. Expanded clones are given a class, and other clones once, few, many or no size at all.

V gene	D gene	clone size	J gene	CDR3 protein	CDR3 DNA
TRBV19	NA	NA	TRBJ2-1	CASSLSDGPPFSNEQFF	TGTGCCAGTAGTCTTTCCGACGGTCCCCCTTTTTCCAATGAGCAGTTCTTC
TRBV12-3/TRBV12-4	NA	many	TRBJ1-1	CASSFLDRLNTEAFF	TGTGCCAGCAGTTTTCTCGACAGATTAAACACTGAAGCTTTCTTT
TRBV7-3	NA	NA	TRBJ2-1	CASSPSAERSYNKQFF	TGTGCCAGCAGCCCGAGCGCGGAACGGTCCTACAATAAGCAGTTCTTC
TRBV20-1	NA	NA	TRBJ2-7	CSATGQSDEQYF	TGCAGTGCCACCGGACAGAGTGACGAGCAGTACTTC
TRBV20-1	NA	many	TRBJ2-1	CSARDQRGFSNEQFF	TGCAGTGCTAGAGATCAGAGGGGTTTTAGCAATGAGCAGTTCTTC
TRBV6-1	TRBD1	NA	TRBJ2-5	CASSPQQVVLNRGYQETQYF	TGTGCCAGCAGCCCACAGCAGGTCGTACTGAACAGGGGATACCAAGAGACCCAGTACTTC
TRBV5-1	TRBD2	NA	TRBJ2-7	CASSFGVGGTNEQYF	TGCGCCAGCAGCTTCGGGGTGGGAGGGACCAATGAGCAGTACTTC
TRBV20-1	NA	few	TRBJ1-1	CSARELGRLNTEAFF	TGCAGTGCTAGAGAGCTCGGACGGTTGAACACTGAAGCTTTCTTT
TRBV29-1	NA	NA	TRBJ2-7	CSVRRLGNEQYF	TGCAGCGTTAGGAGGTTGGGCAATGAGCAGTACTTC
TRBV4-1	NA	NA	TRBJ1-4	CASSQGSGTEKLFF	TGCGCCAGCAGCCAAGGTTCGGGGACGGAAAAACTGTTTTTT
TRBV4-1	NA	NA	TRBJ1-4	CASSQGGRGLNEKLFF	TGCGCCAGCAGCCAAGGAGGGAGGGGACTTAATGAAAAACTGTTTTTT
TRBV5-1	TRBD1	NA	TRBJ2-1	CASSTAGTANNEQFF	TGCGCCAGCAGCACAGCCGGGACAGCGAACAATGAGCAGTTCTTC
TRBV9	NA	NA	TRBJ2-1	CASSVPELNNGQFF	TGTGCCAGCAGCGTGCCAGAGCTCAACAATGGGCAGTTCTTC